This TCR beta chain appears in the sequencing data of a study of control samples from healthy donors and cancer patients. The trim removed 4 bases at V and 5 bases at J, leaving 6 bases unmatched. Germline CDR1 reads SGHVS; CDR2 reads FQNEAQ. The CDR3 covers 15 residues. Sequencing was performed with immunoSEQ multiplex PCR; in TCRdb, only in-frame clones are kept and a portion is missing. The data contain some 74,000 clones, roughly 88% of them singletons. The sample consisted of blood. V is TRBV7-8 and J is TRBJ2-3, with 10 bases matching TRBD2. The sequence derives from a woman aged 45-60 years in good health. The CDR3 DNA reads TGTGCCAGCAGCTCAGCGGGGGGGCTTCAAGATACGCAGTATTTT. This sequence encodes CASSSAGGLQDTQYF.